This TCR beta chain was captured in a study of post-analysis software for immune sequencing data. Overall study context: Relapsing-remitting, secondary progressive and progressive-relapsing forms of multiple sclerosis all featured among disease courses.

Study-wide results and limits: The authors found that F measure strongly co-clustered same-batch samples. About five TRBV segments occurring more often in patients than controls included TRBV5-6, TRBV5-1 and TRBV20-1.

The V gene lost 2 bases and the J gene lost 9 bases, with 20 bases spanning the gap. Germline CDR1 and CDR2: SGHTS and YDEGEE. This CDR3 comprises 15 residues. The TCR beta cDNA libraries contained unique molecular identifiers. T cells numbering about 0.95 to 10 million gave rise to a few hundred thousand cDNA molecules. TCRdb itself ran the PCR reads through MiXCR, one entry per CDR3 protein. The sample holds 800,000 to 950,000 distinct CDR3 sequences; roughly 50% are singletons and the top ten take around 4.5%. In regard to this clonotype: Its antigen is as yet unknown.

The sample comprised blood. This sequence was found in a girl aged 10 to 17 with multiple sclerosis. V and J are TRBV5-8 and TRBJ1-2, with a weak D call TRBD1 (5 bases). The CDR3 is CASSFPFSGAMRYTF. CDR3 DNA sequence: TGTGCCAGCAGCTTCCCTTTTTCCGGGGCTATGCGCTACACCTTC. Full variable domain (rest looked up from reference TRBV5-8 and TRBJ1-2): EAGVTQSPTHLIKTRGQQATLRCSPISGHTSVYWYQQALGLGLQFLLWYDEGEERNRGNFPPRFSGRQFPNYSSELNVNALELEDSALYLCASSFPFSGAMRYTFGSGTRLTVV.